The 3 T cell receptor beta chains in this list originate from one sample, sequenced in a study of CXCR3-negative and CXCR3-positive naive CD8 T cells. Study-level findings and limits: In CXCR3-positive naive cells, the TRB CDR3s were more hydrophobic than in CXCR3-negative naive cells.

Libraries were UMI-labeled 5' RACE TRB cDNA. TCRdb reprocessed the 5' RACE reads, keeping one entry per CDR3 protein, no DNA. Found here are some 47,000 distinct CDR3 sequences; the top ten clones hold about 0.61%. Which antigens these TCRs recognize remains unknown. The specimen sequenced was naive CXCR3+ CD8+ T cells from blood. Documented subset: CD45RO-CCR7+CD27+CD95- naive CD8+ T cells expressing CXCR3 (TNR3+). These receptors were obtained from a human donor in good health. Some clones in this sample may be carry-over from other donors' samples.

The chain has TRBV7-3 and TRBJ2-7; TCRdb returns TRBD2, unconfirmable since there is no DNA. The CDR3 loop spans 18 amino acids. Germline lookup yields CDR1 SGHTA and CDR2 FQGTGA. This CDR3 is CASSPGGLAGELSYEQYF. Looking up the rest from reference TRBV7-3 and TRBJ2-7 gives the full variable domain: GAGVSQTPSNKVTEKGKYVELRCDPISGHTALYWYRQSLGQGPEFLIYFQGTGAADDSGLPNDRFFAVRPEGSVSTLKIQRTERGDSAVYLCASSPGGLAGELSYEQYFGPGTRLTVT.

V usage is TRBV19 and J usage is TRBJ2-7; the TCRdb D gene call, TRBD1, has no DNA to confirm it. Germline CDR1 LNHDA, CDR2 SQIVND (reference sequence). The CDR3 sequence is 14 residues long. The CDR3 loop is CASLPGQGYGEQYF.

The CDR3 region is CASSLGVTEAFF. This chain joins TRBV28 and TRBJ1-1. Germline CDR1 MDHEN, CDR2 SYDVKM. This CDR3 comprises 12 residues.